A selection of T cell receptor beta chains follows, all from one sample in a study of cytomegalovirus exposure and HLA in healthy donors. Clones were sequenced by immunoSEQ multiplex PCR, and TCRdb holds only the in-frame ones, with some missing. The data show a few hundred thousand clones, around 90% seen once. Sequencing input: PBMCs. Receptors were obtained from a girl aged 2-9 years in good health and CMV-seronegative. The CDR3 runs from the conserved cysteine through the conserved F or W. D genes are given only for firm matches. Rows may omit the clone size; those that give it use once, few, many or a size class.

j_call v_call clone_size d_call cdr3_aa cdr3_nt
TRBJ2-7 TRBV19 - TRBD1 CASSNQGVSSYEQYF TGTGCCAGTAGTAATCAGGGGGTCAGCTCCTACGAGCAGTACTTC
TRBJ2-7 TRBV28 - - CASSLLGTQYYEQYF TGTGCCAGCAGTTTATTGGGGACACAATACTACGAGCAGTACTTC
TRBJ2-5 TRBV5-6 - - CASSFLTHQETQYF TGTGCCAGCAGCTTTTTAACACATCAAGAGACCCAGTACTTC
TRBJ1-2 TRBV6-1 - TRBD1 CASSVEGASYGYTF TGTGCCAGCAGTGTCGAGGGGGCCTCCTATGGCTACACCTTC
TRBJ2-7 TRBV15 - - CATSLPLRSYEQYF TGTGCCACCTCCCTCCCCCTTCGGAGCTACGAGCAGTACTTC
TRBJ2-3 TRBV10-2 - - CASSESGQAITDTQYF TGCGCCAGCAGTGAGTCTGGGCAGGCAATCACAGATACGCAGTATTTT
TRBJ2-7 TRBV29-1 - - CSARTGKGYEQYF TGCAGCGCCCGGACTGGGAAGGGCTACGAGCAGTACTTC
TRBJ2-3 TRBV18 - TRBD1 CASSPRVNRGTSTDTQYF TGTGCCAGCTCACCACGAGTTAACAGGGGGACTAGCACAGATACGCAGTATTTT
TRBJ1-1 TRBV7-8 - - CASSLDRNTEAFF TGTGCCAGCAGCCTGGACAGGAACACTGAAGCTTTCTTT
TRBJ1-1 TRBV29-1 - TRBD1 CSVRTGDENTEAFF TGCAGCGTTCGGACAGGGGATGAGAACACTGAAGCTTTCTTT
TRBJ2-5 TRBV5-4 once TRBD1 CASSSGQGRETQYF TGTGCCAGCAGCTCGGGACAGGGGAGGGAGACCCAGTACTTC
TRBJ2-2 TRBV15 - - CATSRGTANTGELFF TGTGCCACCAGCAGAGGGACAGCGAACACCGGGGAGCTGTTTTTT
TRBJ2-7 TRBV7-2 - TRBD2 CASSGRDSYEQYF TGTGCCAGTAGCGGGAGGGATTCCTACGAGCAGTACTTC
TRBJ2-6 TRBV7-9 - - CASSWAGGAGANVLTF TGTGCCAGCAGCTGGGCCGGCGGGGCTGGGGCCAACGTCCTGACTTTC
TRBJ1-5 TRBV21-1 - - CASSKVGRDRGYSNQPQHF TGTGCCAGCAGCAAAGTCGGCCGGGACAGGGGGTATAGCAATCAGCCCCAGCATTTT
TRBJ1-6 TRBV18 - - CASSPDRLNSPLHF TGTGCCAGCTCACCAGACAGGTTAAATTCACCCCTCCACTTT
TRBJ2-2 TRBV5-1 - TRBD2 CASSLGLAGALNTGELFF TGCGCCAGCAGCCTAGGACTAGCGGGAGCGCTAAACACCGGGGAGCTGTTTTTT
TRBJ2-7 TRBV28 - TRBD1 CASSSPRGQTYEQYF TGTGCCAGCAGTTCCCCCCGGGGACAGACCTACGAGCAGTACTTC
TRBJ1-3 TRBV10-3 - TRBD1 CASTGVVGNTIYF TGTGCCAGTACAGGGGTAGTTGGAAACACCATATATTTT
TRBJ1-5 TRBV30 once - CAWSVTTGNQPQHF TGTGCCTGGAGTGTCACGACAGGTAATCAGCCCCAGCATTTT
TRBJ1-4 TRBV5-1 - TRBD1 CASSLQGARDEKLFF TGCGCCAGCAGCTTACAGGGGGCACGAGATGAAAAACTGTTTTTT
TRBJ1-2 TRBV9 - TRBD1 CASSVTGQGSGYTF TGTGCCAGCAGCGTAACGGGACAGGGGTCTGGCTACACCTTC